This T cell receptor beta chain was sequenced for a study of blood T cell repertoires in COVID-19. Overall study context: Both acute and convalescent COVID-19 samples were obtained from the United States, Italy and Spain.

Some clones are missing from TCRdb's copy, which holds only in-frame ones; the method was immunoSEQ multiplex PCR. In the table there are hundreds of thousands of clones, around nine tenths of which are singletons. Input material: PBMCs or T cells enriched from blood (not recorded which). This TCR was sampled from a woman in her 40s who had recovered from COVID-19.

The CDR3 DNA reads TGTGCCTGGAGTGGGACTAGCGGACCCACCGGGGAGCTGTTTTTT. Translation: CAWSGTSGPTGELFF. The V and J genes are TRBV30 and TRBJ2-2, with 10 bases fitting TRBD2. Germline V gene data show CDR1 as GTSNPN and CDR2 as SVGIG (reference sequence). This CDR3 is 15 amino acids long. V dropped 1 base and J dropped 4; count of bases not matched to a gene: 3.